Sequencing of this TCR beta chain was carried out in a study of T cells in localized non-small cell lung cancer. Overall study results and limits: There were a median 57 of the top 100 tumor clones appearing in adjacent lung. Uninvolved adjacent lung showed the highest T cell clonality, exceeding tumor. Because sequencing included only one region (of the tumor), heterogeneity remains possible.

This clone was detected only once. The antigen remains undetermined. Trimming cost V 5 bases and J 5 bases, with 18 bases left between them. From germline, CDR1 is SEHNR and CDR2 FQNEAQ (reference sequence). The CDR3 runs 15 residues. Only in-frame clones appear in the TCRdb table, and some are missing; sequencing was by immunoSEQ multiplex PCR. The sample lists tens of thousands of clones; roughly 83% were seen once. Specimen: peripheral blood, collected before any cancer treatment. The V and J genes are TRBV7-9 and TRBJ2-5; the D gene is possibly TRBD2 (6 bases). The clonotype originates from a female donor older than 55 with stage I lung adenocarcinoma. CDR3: CASSPTGAHRETQYF. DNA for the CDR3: TGTGCCAGCAGCCCCACGGGAGCTCATAGGGAGACCCAGTACTTC.